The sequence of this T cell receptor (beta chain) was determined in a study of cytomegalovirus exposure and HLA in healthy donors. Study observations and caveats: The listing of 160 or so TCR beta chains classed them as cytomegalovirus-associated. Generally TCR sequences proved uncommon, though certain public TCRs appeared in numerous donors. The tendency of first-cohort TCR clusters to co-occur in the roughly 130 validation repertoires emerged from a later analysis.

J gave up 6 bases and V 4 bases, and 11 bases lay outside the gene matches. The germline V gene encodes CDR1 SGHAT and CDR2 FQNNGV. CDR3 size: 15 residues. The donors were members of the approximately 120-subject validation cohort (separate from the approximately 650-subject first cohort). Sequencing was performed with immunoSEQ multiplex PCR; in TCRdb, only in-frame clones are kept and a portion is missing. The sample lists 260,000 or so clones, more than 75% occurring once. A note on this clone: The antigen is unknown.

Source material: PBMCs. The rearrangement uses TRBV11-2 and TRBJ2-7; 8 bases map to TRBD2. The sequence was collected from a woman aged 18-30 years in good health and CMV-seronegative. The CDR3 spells CASSSIAGPPGEQYF. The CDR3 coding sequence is TGTGCCAGCAGCTCCATAGCGGGACCGCCCGGCGAGCAGTACTTC.